These T cell receptor beta chains were read from a single sample in a study of post-analysis software for immune sequencing data. TCRdb re-called the PCR reads through MiXCR, storing one row per CDR3 protein. The table has hundreds of thousands of distinct CDR3 sequences, less than 40% seen once; the top ten hold approximately 7.1%. The sample consisted of blood. Receptor source: a girl aged 2-10 years with multiple sclerosis. Both conserved end residues are part of each CDR3. D genes are given only for firm matches. Size values are once, few and many counts, or a class for expanded clones, and some rows have none.

TRBJ2-5 11 TRBV5-1 few NA CASSDAETQYF TGCGCCAGCAGCGATGCAGAGACCCAGTACTTC
TRBJ2-5 14 TRBV9 few NA CASSVRGREETQYF TGTGCCAGCAGCGTCAGGGGTAGGGAAGAGACCCAGTACTTC
TRBJ2-4 15 TRBV18 NA NA CAGSDQGNSKNIQYF TGTGCCGGCTCAGACCAGGGGAATTCCAAAAACATTCAGTACTTC
TRBJ2-1 17 TRBV28 NA TRBD2 CAIKSYGGGSSYNEQFF TGTGCCATCAAGTCCTATGGGGGAGGGAGCTCCTACAATGAGCAGTTCTTC
TRBJ1-2 11 TRBV29-1 NA NA CSVVQGSSYTF TGCAGCGTTGTGCAGGGATCTAGCTACACCTTC
TRBJ2-7 13 TRBV4-3 few NA CASSHGGTYEQYF TGCGCCAGCAGCCACGGCGGAACCTACGAGCAGTACTTC
TRBJ2-5 11 TRBV6-6 many NA CASSYRETQYF TGTGCCAGCAGTTACAGGGAGACCCAGTACTTC
TRBJ1-4 15 TRBV9 NA NA CASSPYGGINEKLFF TGTGCCAGCAGCCCCTACGGGGGGATTAATGAAAAACTGTTTTTT
TRBJ2-4 12 TRBV7-2 NA NA CASSPEVGTLNF TGTGCCAGCAGCCCCGAGGTGGGAACGCTGAACTTC
TRBJ2-1 16 TRBV4-1 few TRBD2 CASSQERTSGRNEQFF TGCGCCAGCAGCCAAGAACGGACTAGCGGGAGAAATGAGCAGTTCTTC
TRBJ2-7 14 TRBV28 few TRBD1 CASRTGTGALEQYF TGTGCCAGCAGGACCGGGACAGGGGCTCTCGAGCAGTACTTC
TRBJ2-3 17 TRBV5-1 NA TRBD1 CASRSFSLTGHYDTQYF TGCGCCAGCAGATCCTTTTCTCTGACAGGGCACTATGATACGCAGTATTTT
TRBJ1-5 17 TRBV7-9 NA NA CASSPNSGEKGNQPQHF TGTGCCAGCAGCCCAAACTCAGGGGAAAAGGGCAATCAGCCCCAGCATTTT
TRBJ2-1 16 TRBV7-2 NA TRBD2 CASSPIGDYLYNEQFF TGTGCCAGCAGCCCGATCGGGGACTATCTCTACAATGAGCAGTTCTTC
TRBJ2-1 15 TRBV25-1 NA TRBD1 CASTFRDSSYNEQFF TGTGCCAGTACTTTCCGGGACAGCTCCTACAATGAGCAGTTCTTC
TRBJ1-2 17 TRBV5-1 few TRBD1 CASSTRTGATTNYGYTF TGCGCCAGCAGCACCCGGACAGGGGCGACAACTAACTATGGCTACACCTTC
TRBJ2-7 15 TRBV5-1 few NA CASSLDGLAPYEQYF TGCGCCAGCAGCTTGGACGGTCTAGCGCCCTACGAGCAGTACTTC
TRBJ2-5 14 TRBV7-2 NA NA CASSERLVAETQYF TGTGCCAGCAGCGAGCGACTAGTTGCGGAGACCCAGTACTTC
TRBJ2-1 15 TRBV27 NA TRBD2 CASSLSAASGNEQFF TGTGCCAGCAGTTTATCGGCGGCTAGCGGCAATGAGCAGTTCTTC
TRBJ2-7 14 TRBV4-3 few NA CASSQDPVGDEQYF TGCGCCAGCAGCCAAGACCCTGTTGGGGACGAGCAGTACTTC
TRBJ2-6 17 TRBV4-2 NA NA CASSHLTAVSGANVLTF TGTGCCAGCAGCCACTTGACGGCAGTCTCTGGGGCCAACGTCCTGACTTTC
TRBJ2-1 17 TRBV11-1 few TRBD2 CASSSRGLAGTLDEQFF TGTGCCAGCAGCTCCCGCGGACTAGCGGGAACCCTCGATGAGCAGTTCTTC
TRBJ2-7 15 TRBV7-6 NA NA CASSLISANSYEQYF TGTGCCAGCAGCCTGATTAGCGCGAACTCCTACGAGCAGTACTTC
TRBJ1-1 14 TRBV28 NA NA CASREVGWDTEAFF TGTGCCAGCAGGGAAGTTGGTTGGGACACTGAAGCTTTCTTT
TRBJ1-4 15 TRBV28 NA NA CASSPSGTLNEKLFF TGTGCCAGCAGTCCTTCCGGGACCTTGAATGAAAAACTGTTTTTT
TRBJ1-2 14 TRBV6-5 NA NA CASSYGRGMYGYTF TGTGCCAGCAGTTACGGCAGGGGAATGTATGGCTACACCTTC
TRBJ2-1 15 TRBV7-9 NA TRBD1 CASSPARDRVYEQFF TGTGCCAGCAGCCCAGCTAGGGACAGGGTGTATGAGCAGTTCTTC
TRBJ2-7 16 TRBV20-1 few TRBD1 CSASPPRDRGLYEQYF TGCAGTGCTAGCCCCCCCCGGGACAGGGGCCTCTACGAGCAGTACTTC
TRBJ1-1 12 TRBV29-1 NA NA CSVSAGNTEAFF TGCAGCGTATCTGCAGGGAACACTGAAGCTTTCTTT